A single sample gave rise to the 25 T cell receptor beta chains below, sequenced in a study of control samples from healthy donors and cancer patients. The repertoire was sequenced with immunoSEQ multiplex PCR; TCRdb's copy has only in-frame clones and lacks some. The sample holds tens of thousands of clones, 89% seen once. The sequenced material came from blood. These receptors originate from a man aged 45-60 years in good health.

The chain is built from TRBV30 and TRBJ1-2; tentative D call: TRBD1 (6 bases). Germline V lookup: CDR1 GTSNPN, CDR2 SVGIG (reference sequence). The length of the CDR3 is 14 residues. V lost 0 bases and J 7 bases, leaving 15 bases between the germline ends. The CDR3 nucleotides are TGTGCCTGGAGTGTAACCAGGGGCTCGGGTGGCTACACCTTC. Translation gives CAWSVTRGSGGYTF. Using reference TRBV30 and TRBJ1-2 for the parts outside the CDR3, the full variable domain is SQTIHQWPATLVQPVGSPLSLECTVEGTSNPNLYWYRQAAGRGLQLLFYSVGIGQISSEVPQNLSASRPQDRQFILSSKKLLLSDSGFYLCAWSVTRGSGGYTFGSGTRLTVV.

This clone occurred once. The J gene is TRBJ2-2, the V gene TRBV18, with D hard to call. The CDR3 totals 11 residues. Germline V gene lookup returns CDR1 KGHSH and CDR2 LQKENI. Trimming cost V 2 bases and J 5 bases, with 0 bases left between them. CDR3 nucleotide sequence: TGTGCCAGCTCACCAACCGGGGAGCTGTTTTTT. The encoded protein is CASSPTGELFF.

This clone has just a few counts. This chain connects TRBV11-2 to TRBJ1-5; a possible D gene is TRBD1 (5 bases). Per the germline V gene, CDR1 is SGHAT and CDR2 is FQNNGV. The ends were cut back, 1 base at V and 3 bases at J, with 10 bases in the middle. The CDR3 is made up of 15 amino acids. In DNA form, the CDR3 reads TGTGCCAGCAGCTTAGGTGACAGATTCAATCAGCCCCAGCATTTT. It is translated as CASSLGDRFNQPQHF. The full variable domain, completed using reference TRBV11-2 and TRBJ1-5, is EAGVAQSPRYKIIEKRQSVAFWCNPISGHATLYWYQQILGQGPKLLIQFQNNGVVDDSQLPKDRFSAERLKGVDSTLKIQPAKLEDSAVYLCASSLGDRFNQPQHFGDGTRLSIL.

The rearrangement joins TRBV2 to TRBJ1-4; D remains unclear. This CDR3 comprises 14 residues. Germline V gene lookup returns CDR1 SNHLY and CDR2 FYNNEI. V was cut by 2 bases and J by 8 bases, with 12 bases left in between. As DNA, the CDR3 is TGTGCCAGCAGTGAACGGTGGGCCAGCGAAAAACTGTTTTTT. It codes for CASSERWASEKLFF.

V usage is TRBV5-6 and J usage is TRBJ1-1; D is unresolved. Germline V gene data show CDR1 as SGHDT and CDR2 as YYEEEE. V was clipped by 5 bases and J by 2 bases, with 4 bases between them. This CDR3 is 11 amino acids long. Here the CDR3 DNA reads TGTGCCAGCAGGGGCAACACTGAAGCTTTCTTT. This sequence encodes CASRGNTEAFF.

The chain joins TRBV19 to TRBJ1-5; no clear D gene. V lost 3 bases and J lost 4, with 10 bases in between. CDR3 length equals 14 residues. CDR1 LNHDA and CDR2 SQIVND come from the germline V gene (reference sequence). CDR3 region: CASSMVSQNQPQHF. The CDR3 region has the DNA TGTGCCAGTAGTATGGTAAGCCAAAATCAGCCCCAGCATTTT.

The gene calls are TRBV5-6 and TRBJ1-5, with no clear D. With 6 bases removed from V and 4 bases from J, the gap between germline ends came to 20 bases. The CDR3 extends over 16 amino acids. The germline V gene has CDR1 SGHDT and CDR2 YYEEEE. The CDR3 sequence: CASILSTASPNQPQHF. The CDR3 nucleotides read TGTGCCAGCATCCTATCCACAGCGTCACCGAATCAGCCCCAGCATTTT.

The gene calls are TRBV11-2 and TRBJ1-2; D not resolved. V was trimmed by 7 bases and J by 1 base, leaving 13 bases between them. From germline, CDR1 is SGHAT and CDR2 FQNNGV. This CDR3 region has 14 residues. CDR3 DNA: TGTGCCAGCACCACCCAGAGGTTTAACTATGGCTACACCTTC. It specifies CASTTQRFNYGYTF. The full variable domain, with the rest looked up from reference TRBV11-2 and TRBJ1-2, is EAGVAQSPRYKIIEKRQSVAFWCNPISGHATLYWYQQILGQGPKLLIQFQNNGVVDDSQLPKDRFSAERLKGVDSTLKIQPAKLEDSAVYLCASTTQRFNYGYTFGSGTRLTVV.

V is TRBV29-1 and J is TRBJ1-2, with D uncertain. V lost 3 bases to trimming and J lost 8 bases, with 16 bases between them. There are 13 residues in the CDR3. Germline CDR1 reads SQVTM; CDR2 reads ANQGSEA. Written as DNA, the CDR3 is TGCAGCGTTGATGAACGTGGGAAGGGAGGCTACACCTTC. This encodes CSVDERGKGGYTF. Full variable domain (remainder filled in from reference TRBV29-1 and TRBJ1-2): SAVISQKPSRDICQRGTSLTIQCQVDSQVTMMFWYRQQPGQSLTLIATANQGSEATYESGFVIDKFPISRPNLTFSTLTVSNMSPEDSSIYLCSVDERGKGGYTFGSGTRLTVV.

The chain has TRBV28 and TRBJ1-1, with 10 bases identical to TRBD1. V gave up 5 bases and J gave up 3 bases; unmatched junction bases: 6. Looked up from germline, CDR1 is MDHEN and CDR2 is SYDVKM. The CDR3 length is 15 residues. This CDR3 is CASSPTGTGDTEAFF. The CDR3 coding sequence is TGTGCCAGCAGTCCTACCGGGACAGGGGACACTGAAGCTTTCTTT. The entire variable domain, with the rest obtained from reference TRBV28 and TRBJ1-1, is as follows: DVKVTQSSRYLVKRTGEKVFLECVQDMDHENMFWYRQDPGLGLRLIYFSYDVKMKEKGDIPEGYSVSREKKERFSLILESASTNQTSMYLCASSPTGTGDTEAFFGQGTRLTVV.

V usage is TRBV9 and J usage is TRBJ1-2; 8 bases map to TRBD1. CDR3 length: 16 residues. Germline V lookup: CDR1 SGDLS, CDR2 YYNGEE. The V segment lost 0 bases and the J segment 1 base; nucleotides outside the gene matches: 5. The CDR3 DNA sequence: TGTGCCAGCAGCGTAGGTGAGACAGGGGTTAACTATGGCTACACCTTC. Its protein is CASSVGETGVNYGYTF.

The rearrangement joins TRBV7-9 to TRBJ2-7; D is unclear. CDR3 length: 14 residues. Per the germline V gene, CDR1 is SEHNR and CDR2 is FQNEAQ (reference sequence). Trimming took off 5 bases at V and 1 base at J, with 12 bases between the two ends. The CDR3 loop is CASSPAAVSYEQYF. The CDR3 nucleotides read TGTGCCAGCAGCCCCGCGGCAGTTTCCTACGAGCAGTACTTC.

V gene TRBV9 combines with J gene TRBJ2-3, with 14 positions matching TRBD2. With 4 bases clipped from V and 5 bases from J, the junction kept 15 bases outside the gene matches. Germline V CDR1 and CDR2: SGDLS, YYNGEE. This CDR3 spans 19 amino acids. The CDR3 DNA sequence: TGTGCCAGCAGCCCCCATCCCCCCGGGACTAGCGGGGGTGAAGATACGCAGTATTTT. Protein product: CASSPHPPGTSGGEDTQYF.

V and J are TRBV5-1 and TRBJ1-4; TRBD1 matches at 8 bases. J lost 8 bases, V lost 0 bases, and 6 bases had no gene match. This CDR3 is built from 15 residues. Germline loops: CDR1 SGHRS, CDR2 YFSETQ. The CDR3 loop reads CASSLAAGGEEKLFF. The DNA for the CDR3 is TGCGCCAGCAGCTTGGCCGCAGGGGGCGAAGAAAAACTGTTTTTT.

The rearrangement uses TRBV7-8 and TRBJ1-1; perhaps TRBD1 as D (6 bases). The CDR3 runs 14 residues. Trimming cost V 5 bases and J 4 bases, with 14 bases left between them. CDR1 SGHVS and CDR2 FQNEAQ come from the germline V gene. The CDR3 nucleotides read TGTGCCAGCAGCCCAAGACAAGGGGGCACTGAAGCTTTCTTT. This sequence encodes CASSPRQGGTEAFF.

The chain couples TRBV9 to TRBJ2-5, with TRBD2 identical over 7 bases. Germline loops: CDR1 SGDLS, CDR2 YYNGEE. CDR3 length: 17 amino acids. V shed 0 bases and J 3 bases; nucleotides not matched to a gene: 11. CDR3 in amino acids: CASSVGGPGLQKETQYF. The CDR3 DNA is TGTGCCAGCAGCGTAGGGGGACCGGGACTACAAAAAGAGACCCAGTACTTC.

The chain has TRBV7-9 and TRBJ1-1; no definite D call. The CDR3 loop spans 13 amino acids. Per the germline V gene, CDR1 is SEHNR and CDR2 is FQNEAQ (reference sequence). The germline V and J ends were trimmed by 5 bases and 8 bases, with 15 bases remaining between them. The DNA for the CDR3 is TGTGCCAGCAGCCACCTAGTGAATCAGGAAGCTTTCTTT. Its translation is CASSHLVNQEAFF.

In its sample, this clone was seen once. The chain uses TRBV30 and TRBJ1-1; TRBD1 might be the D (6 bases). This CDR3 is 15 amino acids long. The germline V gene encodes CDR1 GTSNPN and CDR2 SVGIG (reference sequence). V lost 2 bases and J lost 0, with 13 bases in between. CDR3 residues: CAWSPRGTMNTEAFF. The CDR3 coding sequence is TGTGCCTGGAGTCCAAGGGGGACTATGAACACTGAAGCTTTCTTT.

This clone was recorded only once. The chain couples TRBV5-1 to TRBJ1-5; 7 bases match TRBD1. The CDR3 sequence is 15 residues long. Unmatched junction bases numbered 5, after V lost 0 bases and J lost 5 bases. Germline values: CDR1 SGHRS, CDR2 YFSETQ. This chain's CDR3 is CASSLGDRAYQPQHF. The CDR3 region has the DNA TGCGCCAGCAGCTTGGGAGACAGGGCCTATCAGCCCCAGCATTTT.

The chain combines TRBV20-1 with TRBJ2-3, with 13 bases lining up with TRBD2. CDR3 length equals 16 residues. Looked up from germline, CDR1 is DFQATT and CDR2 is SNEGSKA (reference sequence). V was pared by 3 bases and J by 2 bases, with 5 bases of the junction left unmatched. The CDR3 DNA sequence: TGCAGTGCTAGTAGGACTAGCGGGGGCCTCACAGATACGCAGTATTTT. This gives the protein CSASRTSGGLTDTQYF.

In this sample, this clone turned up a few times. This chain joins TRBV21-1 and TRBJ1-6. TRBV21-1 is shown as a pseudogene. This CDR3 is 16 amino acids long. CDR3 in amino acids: CASSKKLSSYNSPLHF. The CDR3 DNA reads TGTGCCAGCAGCAAAAAACTCAGCTCCTATAATTCACCCCTCCACTTT.

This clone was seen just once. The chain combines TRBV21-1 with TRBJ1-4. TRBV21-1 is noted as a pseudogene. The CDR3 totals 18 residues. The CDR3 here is CASSPPKQGGVANEKLFF. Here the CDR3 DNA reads TGTGCCAGCAGCCCCCCGAAACAGGGAGGCGTAGCTAATGAAAAACTGTTTTTT.

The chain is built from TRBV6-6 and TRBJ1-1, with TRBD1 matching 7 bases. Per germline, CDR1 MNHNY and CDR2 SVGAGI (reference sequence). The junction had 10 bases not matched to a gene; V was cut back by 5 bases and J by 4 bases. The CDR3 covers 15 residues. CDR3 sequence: CASSRRQGGGTEAFF. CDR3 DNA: TGTGCCAGCAGTCGCCGACAGGGTGGGGGCACTGAAGCTTTCTTT.

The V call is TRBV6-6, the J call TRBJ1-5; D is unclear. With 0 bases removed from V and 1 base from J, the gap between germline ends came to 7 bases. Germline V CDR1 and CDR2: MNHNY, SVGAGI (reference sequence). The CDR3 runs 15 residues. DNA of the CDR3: TGTGCCAGCAGTTACTCAGAGGGAAGCAATCAGCCCCAGCATTTT. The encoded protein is CASSYSEGSNQPQHF.

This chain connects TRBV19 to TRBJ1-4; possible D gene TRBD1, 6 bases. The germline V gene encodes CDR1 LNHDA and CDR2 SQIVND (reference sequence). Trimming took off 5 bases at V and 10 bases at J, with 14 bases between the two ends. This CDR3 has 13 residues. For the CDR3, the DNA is TGTGCCAGTAGTTTAAACAGGGACGGAAAACTGTTTTTT. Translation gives CASSLNRDGKLFF.